Presented here are 30 T cell receptor beta chains from one specimen sequenced in a study of identical twins. TCRdb re-called the 5' RACE reads with MiXCR, one entry per CDR3 protein. The sample carries 240,000 or so distinct CDR3 sequences, approximately 7% recorded once. These data also featured in a second study, about yellow fever vaccine responses in identical twins.

Sequencing was performed on memory (CD45RO+) T cells sorted from blood. These receptors originate from a young woman in good health.

This clonotype has only a few counts. The chain couples TRBV5-1 to TRBJ2-1; D is undetermined. This CDR3 is built from 17 residues. CDR1 and CDR2 (germline): SGHRS, YFSETQ. V was cut by 1 base and J by 2 bases, with 16 bases left in between. Written as DNA, the CDR3 is TGCGCCAGCAGCTTGATGATAGCCTCACCTACCTACAATGAGCAGTTCTTC. It encodes CASSLMIASPTYNEQFF.

This clonotype was counted only a few times. The chain combines TRBV14 with TRBJ2-1, with 8 positions matching TRBD2. The CDR3 covers 17 residues. The junction had 11 bases not matched to a gene; V was cut back by 4 bases and J by 3 bases. Germline V gene lookup returns CDR1 SGHDN and CDR2 FVKESK. CDR3 amino acids: CASSRYHTSGSYNEQFF. The DNA of the CDR3 is TGTGCCAGCAGCCGCTATCATACTAGCGGCAGCTACAATGAGCAGTTCTTC.

This chain uses TRBV5-1 with TRBJ1-1; D remains unclear. The V and J ends lost 0 bases and 7 bases respectively, with 7 bases between them. CDR3 length: 12 amino acids. Germline loops: CDR1 SGHRS, CDR2 YFSETQ. The CDR3 spells CASSLVSGEAFF. The CDR3 DNA sequence: TGCGCCAGCAGCTTGGTGTCAGGTGAAGCTTTCTTT.

The chain carries TRBV4-1 and TRBJ2-5, with 8 bases aligning to TRBD2. CDR3 length equals 19 residues. Unmatched junction bases numbered 16, after V lost 0 bases and J lost 4 bases. Germline CDR1 is MGHRA and CDR2 is YSYEKL. CDR3 sequence: CASSQDVTGGAVGRETQYF. The DNA for the CDR3 is TGCGCCAGCAGCCAAGATGTGACCGGGGGGGCCGTGGGTCGAGAGACCCAGTACTTC.

The genes are TRBV28 and TRBJ1-2; the match to TRBD1 covers 8 bases. This CDR3 has 13 amino acids. CDR1 MDHEN and CDR2 SYDVKM come from the germline V gene. Trimming removed 6 bases from V and 8 bases from J; junction bases left unmatched: 8. The CDR3 here is CASSLTGANGYTF. The CDR3 nucleotides are TGTGCCAGCAGCCTGACAGGGGCGAACGGCTACACCTTC.

Many counts were recorded for this clonotype. CDR3 sequence reads: CATSLGQVFTEAFF. CDR3 DNA sequence: TGTGCCACCAGTTTGGGACAGGTTTTCACTGAAGCTTTCTTT. This chain links TRBV15 with TRBJ1-1; 8 nucleotides line up with TRBD1. The ends lost 6 bases at V and 4 bases at J; junction bases unmatched: 7. CDR3 length: 14 residues. Germline V gene data show CDR1 as LNHNV and CDR2 as YYDKDF (reference sequence).

Only a few counts were recorded for this clonotype. V and J are TRBV6-1 and TRBJ2-7; D is unclear. V was cut by 4 bases and J by 5 bases, with 6 bases left in between. Germline lookup yields CDR1 MNHNS and CDR2 SASEGT. This CDR3 comprises 11 residues. CDR3 DNA: TGTGCCAGCAGTGGGTTCCACGAGCAGTACGTC. Its protein is CASSGFHEQYV.

The chain links TRBV20-1 to TRBJ2-5; maybe TRBD2 (5 bases). CDR3 length equals 13 residues. Trimming shortened V by 3 bases and J by 5 bases, and 13 bases separated the two germline ends. CDR1 and CDR2 (germline): DFQATT, SNEGSKA (reference sequence). The CDR3 protein is CSASTAVGETQYF. As DNA, the CDR3 is TGCAGTGCTAGTACAGCGGTTGGTGAGACCCAGTACTTC.

In nucleotides, the CDR3 is TGTGCCAGCAGCCCCGTTAGAGAGACCCAGTACTTC. Translation: CASSPVRETQYF. J is TRBJ2-5 and V is TRBV7-2; unclear D gene. The CDR3 has 12 residues. Between the trimmed V and J ends, which lost 5 bases and 4 bases, there was a span of 8 bases. Germline assignment: CDR1 SGHTA and CDR2 FQGNSA.

This clonotype has more than one count but fewer than ten. The chain has TRBV10-3 and TRBJ2-1; D is perhaps TRBD2 (6 bases). V gave up 0 bases and J gave up 5 bases, with 17 bases separating them. Germline assignment: CDR1 ENHRY and CDR2 SYGVKD. The CDR3 has 17 residues. Here the CDR3 reads CAISESSGVATNNEQFF. The DNA for the CDR3 is TGTGCCATCAGTGAGTCTTCGGGAGTAGCGACAAACAATGAGCAGTTCTTC.

This clonotype was seen repeatedly, ten times or more. In DNA, the CDR3 is TGTGCCATCAGTGAATCGCCCCAGGAAGAGCAGTTCTTC. Its translation: CAISESPQEEQFF. The rearrangement uses TRBV10-3 and TRBJ2-1; D unresolved. Germline-derived CDR1 and CDR2 are ENHRY and SYGVKD. The length of the CDR3 is 13 residues. Trimming took off 3 bases at V and 10 bases at J, with 13 bases between the two ends.

The J gene is TRBJ2-1, the V gene TRBV21-1; the table's D call, TRBD2, has no DNA check behind it. TRBV21-1 is annotated as a pseudogene. The CDR3 length is 18 residues. DNA for the CDR3: TGTGCCAGCAGACCAGTACGGGGCCCTGCGCGGCGTAGCAATGAGCAGTTCTTC. This codes for CASRPVRGPARRSNEQFF.

There are many counts of this clonotype. The V call is TRBV15, the J call TRBJ2-6; 7 bases fit TRBD1. The CDR3 consists of 16 residues. CDR1 and CDR2 (germline): LNHNV, YYDKDF (reference sequence). The J segment lost 3 bases and the V segment lost 4 bases, leaving 6 bases of the junction unmatched. This CDR3 reads CATSKDPGGGANVLTF. For the CDR3, the DNA is TGTGCCACCAGCAAAGACCCAGGGGGTGGGGCCAACGTCCTGACTTTC.

CDR3 nucleotides: TGTGCCAGCAAGGGGTCAGGTAATAATTCACCCCTCCACTTT. This encodes CASKGSGNNSPLHF. This sequence joins TRBV3-1 and TRBJ1-6, with TRBD1 as a possible D gene (5 bases). Germline CDR1 LGHDT, CDR2 YNNKEL (reference sequence). The CDR3 has 14 amino acids. The germline V and J ends were trimmed by 7 bases and 5 bases, with 12 bases remaining between them.

The V and J genes are TRBV4-2 and TRBJ1-5; 7 bases agree with TRBD1. Germline V gene lookup returns CDR1 LGHNA and CDR2 YNFKEQ. The CDR3 covers 16 residues. V was pared by 0 bases and J by 1 base, with 3 bases of the junction left unmatched. The CDR3 DNA reads TGTGCCAGCAGCCAAGATGGACAGGCGAGCAATCAGCCCCAGCATTTT. This sequence encodes CASSQDGQASNQPQHF.

This clonotype was seen at least ten times. This chain links TRBV4-2 with TRBJ1-1; D uncertain. The germline V gene has CDR1 LGHNA and CDR2 YNFKEQ. This CDR3 contains 14 residues. V was cut by 0 bases and J by 0 bases, with 5 bases left in between. The CDR3 DNA sequence: TGTGCCAGCAGCCAAGACAGGATGAACACTGAAGCTTTCTTT. This translates into CASSQDRMNTEAFF.

This chain connects TRBV7-9 to TRBJ1-2, with D hard to call. Germline V gene sequence: CDR1 SEHNR, CDR2 FQNEAQ (reference sequence). This CDR3 has 14 residues. Trimming shortened V by 5 bases and J by 8 bases, and 18 bases separated the two germline ends. The CDR3 nucleotides are TGTGCCAGCAGCCCCCAGGAGGCTGTTTACGGCTACACCTTC. It yields the protein CASSPQEAVYGYTF. Using reference TRBV7-9 and TRBJ1-2 for the parts outside the CDR3, the full variable domain is DTGVSQNPRHKITKRGQNVTFRCDPISEHNRLYWYRQTLGQGPEFLTYFQNEAQLEKSRLLSDRFSAERPKGSFSTLEIQRTEQGDSAMYLCASSPQEAVYGYTFGSGTRLTVV.

In this sample, this clonotype turned up many times. The rearrangement joins TRBV4-1 to TRBJ2-3; tentatively, D is TRBD2 (6 bases). The CDR3 consists of 14 residues. V lost 4 bases and J lost 6, with 14 bases in between. Germline CDR1 MGHRA, CDR2 YSYEKL. CDR3 residues: CASSPGLPPDTQYF. DNA for the CDR3: TGCGCCAGCAGCCCCGGACTACCTCCCGATACGCAGTATTTT.

The J gene is TRBJ2-5, the V gene TRBV10-3; 15 bases are a match to TRBD2. Germline CDR1 reads ENHRY; CDR2 reads SYGVKD. V shed 3 bases, J shed 7 bases, and the junction held 6 bases outside the gene matches. The CDR3 covers 16 residues. CDR3: CAISDPGLAGGRTQYF. The CDR3 DNA sequence: TGTGCCATCAGTGATCCCGGACTAGCGGGGGGGCGGACCCAGTACTTC.

The chain carries TRBV27 and TRBJ2-3; D is possibly TRBD2 (5 bases). Germline values: CDR1 MNHEY, CDR2 SMNVEV (reference sequence). The CDR3 covers 13 residues. V was cut by 5 bases and J by 3 bases, with 9 bases left in between. Here the CDR3 reads CASSERVTDTQYF. The CDR3 DNA follows: TGTGCCAGCAGTGAGAGGGTGACAGATACGCAGTATTTT.

V is TRBV19 and J is TRBJ2-7, with D possibly being TRBD1 (6 bases). Germline CDR1 LNHDA, CDR2 SQIVND (reference sequence). The ends were cut back, 4 bases at V and 0 bases at J, with 13 bases in the middle. The CDR3 sequence is 15 residues long. CDR3 coding DNA: TGTGCCAGTAGTAAGGACAGTTTGAGCTCCTACGAGCAGTACTTC. Protein sequence: CASSKDSLSSYEQYF.

The sample holds a few counts of this clonotype. This rearrangement joins TRBV10-3 to TRBJ2-1, with D possibly being TRBD1 (5 bases). Germline V gives CDR1 ENHRY, CDR2 SYGVKD. The CDR3 runs to 13 residues. Trimming took 2 bases from V and 5 from J, leaving 7 bases between them. The CDR3 spells CAISEPTDNEQFF. The CDR3 DNA sequence: TGTGCCATCAGTGAGCCGACAGACAATGAGCAGTTCTTC.

This clonotype was detected only a few times. This chain connects TRBV27 to TRBJ2-1; D might be TRBD1 (6 bases). The germline gives CDR1 MNHEY, CDR2 SMNVEV (reference sequence). The CDR3 spans 11 residues. The V and J ends lost 7 bases and 9 bases respectively, with 10 bases between them. This chain's CDR3 is CASNRGGEQFF. In DNA form, the CDR3 reads TGTGCCAGCAACCGAGGGGGTGAGCAGTTCTTC.

The V and J genes are TRBV5-6 and TRBJ2-7, with 7 nucleotides matching TRBD2. The CDR3 consists of 16 residues. V was pared by 1 base and J by 1 base, with 8 bases of the junction left unmatched. Germline CDR1 and CDR2: SGHDT and YYEEEE. CDR3 nucleotides: TGTGCCAGCAGCTTGCGGGGGAGCGGGGTTTCCTACGAGCAGTACGTC. Its protein product is CASSLRGSGVSYEQYV.

This clonotype was detected a few times. V gene TRBV4-2 combines with J gene TRBJ2-7, with 9 bases that match TRBD2. The J segment lost 3 bases and the V segment lost 0 bases, leaving 3 bases of the junction unmatched. The CDR3 extends over 15 amino acids. CDR1 and CDR2 (germline): LGHNA, YNFKEQ. CDR3 protein: CASSQDRLADYEQYF. The CDR3 DNA follows: TGTGCCAGCAGCCAAGATCGACTAGCGGACTACGAGCAGTACTTC.

This clonotype occurred a few times. The CDR3 loop is CAISEATGGNQPQHF. In DNA form, the CDR3 reads TGTGCCATCAGTGAGGCTACAGGGGGCAATCAGCCCCAGCATTTT. This rearrangement joins TRBV10-3 to TRBJ1-5, with 7 positions matching TRBD1. J was trimmed by 2 bases and V by 2 bases; bases with no gene match: 3. The CDR3 spans 15 residues. Germline lookup yields CDR1 ENHRY and CDR2 SYGVKD.

CDR3 nucleotides: TGCAGCGTTGATGAGACAGGGGTTTCCTATGGCTACACCTTC. This translates into CSVDETGVSYGYTF. This chain uses TRBV29-1 with TRBJ1-2, with 8 bases lining up with TRBD1. CDR1 is SQVTM and CDR2 is ANQGSEA in the germline V gene. Trimming removed 3 bases from V and 4 bases from J; junction bases left unmatched: 7. The CDR3 has 14 amino acids.

Concerning this clonotype: A much larger clone lies one base from this, so it may be a read error. CDR3 sequence reads: CCARDIFGGYNSPLHF. The CDR3 DNA follows: TGCTGTGCTAGAGATATCTTTGGGGGGTATAATTCACCCCTCCACTTT. The V gene is TRBV20-1, the J gene TRBJ1-6; TRBD1 is a possible D gene (5 bases). CDR1 DFQATT and CDR2 SNEGSKA come from the germline V gene (reference sequence). The CDR3 is made up of 16 amino acids.

This clonotype was recorded a few times. This chain uses TRBV11-2 with TRBJ2-1; TRBD2 aligns across 11 bases. In germline, CDR1 is SGHAT, CDR2 FQNNGV. This CDR3 is built from 20 residues. The V and J ends lost 0 bases and 0 bases, in that order; junction bases with no gene match: 10. Here the CDR3 reads CASSLDPLAGVRSSYNEQFF. CDR3 DNA sequence: TGTGCCAGCAGCTTAGACCCACTAGCGGGAGTGAGGAGCTCCTACAATGAGCAGTTCTTC.

The rearrangement links TRBV29-1 to TRBJ1-2; D unresolved. The germline V gene has CDR1 SQVTM and CDR2 ANQGSEA. The CDR3 length is 14 residues. V was trimmed by 3 bases and J by 5 bases, leaving 16 bases between them. CDR3 in DNA: TGCAGCGTTGACGGGATAGAAACCTCATATGGCTACACCTTC. Translation: CSVDGIETSYGYTF. The full variable domain, rest sourced from reference TRBV29-1 and TRBJ1-2, is SAVISQKPSRDICQRGTSLTIQCQVDSQVTMMFWYRQQPGQSLTLIATANQGSEATYESGFVIDKFPISRPNLTFSTLTVSNMSPEDSSIYLCSVDGIETSYGYTFGSGTRLTVV.